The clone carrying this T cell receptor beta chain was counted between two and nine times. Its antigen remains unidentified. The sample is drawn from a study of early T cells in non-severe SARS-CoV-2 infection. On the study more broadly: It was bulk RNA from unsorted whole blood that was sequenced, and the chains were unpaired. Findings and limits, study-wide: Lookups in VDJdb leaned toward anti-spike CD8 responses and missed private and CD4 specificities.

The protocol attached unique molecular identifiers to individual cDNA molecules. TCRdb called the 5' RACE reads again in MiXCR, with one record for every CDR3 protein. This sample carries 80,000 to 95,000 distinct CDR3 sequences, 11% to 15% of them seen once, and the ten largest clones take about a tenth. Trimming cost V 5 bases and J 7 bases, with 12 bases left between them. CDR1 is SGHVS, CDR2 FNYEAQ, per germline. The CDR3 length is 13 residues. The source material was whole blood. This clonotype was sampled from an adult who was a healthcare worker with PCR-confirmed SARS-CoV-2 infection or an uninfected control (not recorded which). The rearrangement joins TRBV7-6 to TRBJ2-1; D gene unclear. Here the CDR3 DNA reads TGTGCCAGCAGCCCGGCGACCGTAAATGAGCAGTTCTTC. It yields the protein CASSPATVNEQFF. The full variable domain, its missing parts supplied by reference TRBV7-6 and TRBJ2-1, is GAGVSQSPRYKVTKRGQDVALRCDPISGHVSLYWYRQALGQGPEFLTYFNYEAQQDKSGLPNDRFSAERPEGSISTLTIQRTEQRDSAMYRCASSPATVNEQFFGPGTRLTVL.